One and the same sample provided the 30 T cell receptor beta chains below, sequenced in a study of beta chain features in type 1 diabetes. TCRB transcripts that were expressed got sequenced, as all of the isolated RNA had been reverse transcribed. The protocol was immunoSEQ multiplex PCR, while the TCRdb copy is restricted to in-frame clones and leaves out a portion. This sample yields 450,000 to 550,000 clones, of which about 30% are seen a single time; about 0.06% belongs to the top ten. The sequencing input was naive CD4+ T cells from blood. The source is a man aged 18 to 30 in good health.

The CDR3 nucleotides read TGTGCCAGCAGCCATCCGGGGACCTACGAGCAGTACTTC. This encodes CASSHPGTYEQYF. This rearrangement joins TRBV25-1 to TRBJ2-7, with D maybe TRBD2 (5 bases). Germline CDR1 is MGHDK and CDR2 is SYGVNS. Trimming took off 6 bases at V and 2 bases at J, with 11 bases between the two ends. The CDR3 spans 13 residues.

The CDR3 DNA reads as TGTGCCACCAGCAGAGATACCCGGGTCGGCGAGCAGTACTTC. Protein: CATSRDTRVGEQYF. This chain uses TRBV15 with TRBJ2-7; unclear D gene. Germline CDR1 is LNHNV and CDR2 is YYDKDF (reference sequence). This CDR3 has 14 residues. Deletions cut 0 bases from V and 6 bases from J, with 12 bases between.

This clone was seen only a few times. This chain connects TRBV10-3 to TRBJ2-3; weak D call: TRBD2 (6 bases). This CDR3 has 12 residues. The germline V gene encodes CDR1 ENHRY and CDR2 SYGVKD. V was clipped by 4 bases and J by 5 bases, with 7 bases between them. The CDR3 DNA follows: TGTGCCATCAGTGGGAGGGAAGATACGCAGTATTTT. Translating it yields CAISGREDTQYF.

The CDR3 DNA reads as TGTGCCAGCAGTGATACAGGGGGCGCATGGCAGACCCAGTACTTC. Translated: CASSDTGGAWQTQYF. V and J are TRBV28 and TRBJ2-5; TRBD1 agrees at 9 bases. This CDR3 has 15 amino acids. Germline assignment: CDR1 MDHEN and CDR2 SYDVKM. V trimming: 5 bases; J trimming: 6 bases; junction bases outside the gene matches: 10. Drawing the rest from reference TRBV28 and TRBJ2-5, the complete variable domain is DVKVTQSSRYLVKRTGEKVFLECVQDMDHENMFWYRQDPGLGLRLIYFSYDVKMKEKGDIPEGYSVSREKKERFSLILESASTNQTSMYLCASSDTGGAWQTQYFGPGTRLLVL.

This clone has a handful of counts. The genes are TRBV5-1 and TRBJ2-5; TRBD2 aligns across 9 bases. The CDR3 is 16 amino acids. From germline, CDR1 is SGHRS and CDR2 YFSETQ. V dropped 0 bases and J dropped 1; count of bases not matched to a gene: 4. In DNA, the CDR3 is TGCGCCAGCAGCTTGGGTCCAGCGGGAGGCCAAGAGACCCAGTACTTC. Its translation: CASSLGPAGGQETQYF. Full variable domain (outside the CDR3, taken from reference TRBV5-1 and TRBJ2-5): KAGVTQTPRYLIKTRGQQVTLSCSPISGHRSVSWYQQTPGQGLQFLFEYFSETQRNKGNFPGRFSGRQFSNSRSEMNVSTLELGDSALYLCASSLGPAGGQETQYFGPGTRLLVL.

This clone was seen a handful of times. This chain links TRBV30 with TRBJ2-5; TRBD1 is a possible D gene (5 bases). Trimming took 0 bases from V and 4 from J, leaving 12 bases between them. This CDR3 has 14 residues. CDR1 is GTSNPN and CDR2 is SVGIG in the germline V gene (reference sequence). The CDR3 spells CAWSVDNTRETQYF. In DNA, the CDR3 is TGTGCCTGGAGTGTGGACAATACAAGAGAGACCCAGTACTTC.

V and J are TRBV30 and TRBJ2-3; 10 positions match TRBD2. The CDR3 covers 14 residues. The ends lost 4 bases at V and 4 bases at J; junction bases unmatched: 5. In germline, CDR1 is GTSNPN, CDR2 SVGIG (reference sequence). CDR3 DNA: TGTGCCTGGACGAGCGGGAGGGAGTCAGATACGCAGTATTTT. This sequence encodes CAWTSGRESDTQYF.

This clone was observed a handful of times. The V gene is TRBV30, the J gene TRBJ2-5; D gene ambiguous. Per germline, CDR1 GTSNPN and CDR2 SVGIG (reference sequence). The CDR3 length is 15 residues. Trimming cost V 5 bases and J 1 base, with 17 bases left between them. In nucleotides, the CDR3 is TGTGCCTGGCGAGCCGAGATCGGCGGCCAAGAGACCCAGTACTTC. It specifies CAWRAEIGGQETQYF.

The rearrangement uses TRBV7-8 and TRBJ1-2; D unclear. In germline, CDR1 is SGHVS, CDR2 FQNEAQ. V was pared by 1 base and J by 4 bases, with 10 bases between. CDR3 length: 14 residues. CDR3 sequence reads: CASSLESQAYGYTF. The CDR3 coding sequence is TGTGCCAGCAGCTTAGAGTCCCAGGCCTATGGCTACACCTTC.

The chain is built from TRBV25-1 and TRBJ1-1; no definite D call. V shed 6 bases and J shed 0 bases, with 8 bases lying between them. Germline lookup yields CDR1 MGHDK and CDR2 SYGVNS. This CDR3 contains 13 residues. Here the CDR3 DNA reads TGTGCCAGCAGCTCCCCATTGAACACTGAAGCTTTCTTT. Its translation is CASSSPLNTEAFF.

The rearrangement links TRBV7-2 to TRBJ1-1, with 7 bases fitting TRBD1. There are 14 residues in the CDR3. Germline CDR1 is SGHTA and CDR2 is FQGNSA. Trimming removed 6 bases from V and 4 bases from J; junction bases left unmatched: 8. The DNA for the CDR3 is TGTGCCAGCAGATCTCACAGGGGTCCCACTGAAGCTTTCTTT. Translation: CASRSHRGPTEAFF. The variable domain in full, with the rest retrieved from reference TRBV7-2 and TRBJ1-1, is GAGVSQSPSNKVTEKGKDVELRCDPISGHTALYWYRQSLGQGLEFLIYFQGNSAPDKSGLPSDRFSAERTGGSVSTLTIQRTQQEDSAVYLCASRSHRGPTEAFFGQGTRLTVV.

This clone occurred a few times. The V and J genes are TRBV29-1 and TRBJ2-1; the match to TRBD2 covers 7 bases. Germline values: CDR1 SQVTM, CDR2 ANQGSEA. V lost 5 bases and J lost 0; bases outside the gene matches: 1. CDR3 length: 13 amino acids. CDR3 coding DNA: TGCAGCGTTCGCGGGAGCTCCTACAATGAGCAGTTCTTC. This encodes CSVRGSSYNEQFF.

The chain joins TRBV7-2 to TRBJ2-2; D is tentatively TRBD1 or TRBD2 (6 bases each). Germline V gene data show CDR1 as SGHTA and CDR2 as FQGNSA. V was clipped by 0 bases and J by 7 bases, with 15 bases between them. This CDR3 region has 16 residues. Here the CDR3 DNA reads TGTGCCAGCAGCTTAGCGGGGGCTAGCGCTAGCGGGGAGCTGTTTTTT. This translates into CASSLAGASASGELFF.

The CDR3 region is CASSLVSNYGYTF. The CDR3 nucleotides read TGTGCCAGCAGCTTGGTCAGTAACTATGGCTACACCTTC. This rearrangement joins TRBV5-5 to TRBJ1-2, with no clear D. The CDR3 covers 13 residues. Germline V gene lookup returns CDR1 SGHKS and CDR2 YYEKEE (reference sequence). The V end lost 0 bases, the J end lost 1 base, and 4 bases lay between the germline ends.

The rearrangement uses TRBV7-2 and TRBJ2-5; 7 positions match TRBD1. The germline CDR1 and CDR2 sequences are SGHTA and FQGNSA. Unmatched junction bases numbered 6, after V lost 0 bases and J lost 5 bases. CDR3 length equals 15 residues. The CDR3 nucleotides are TGTGCCAGCAGCTTAGCGCGACAGGGTGTGGAGACCCAGTACTTC. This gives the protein CASSLARQGVETQYF.

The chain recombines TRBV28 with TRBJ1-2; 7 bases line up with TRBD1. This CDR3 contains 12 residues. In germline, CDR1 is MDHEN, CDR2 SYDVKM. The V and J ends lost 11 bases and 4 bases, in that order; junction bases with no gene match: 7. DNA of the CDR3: TGTGCCTGGAACAGGGGTGGCTATGGCTACACCTTC. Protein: CAWNRGGYGYTF.

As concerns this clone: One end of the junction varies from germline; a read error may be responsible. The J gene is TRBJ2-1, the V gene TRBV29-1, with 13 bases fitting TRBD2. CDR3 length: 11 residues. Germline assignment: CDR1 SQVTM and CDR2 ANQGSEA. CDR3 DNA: TGCAGCTCCGGGACTAGCGGGAAGCAGGTCTTC. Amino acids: CSSGTSGKQVF.

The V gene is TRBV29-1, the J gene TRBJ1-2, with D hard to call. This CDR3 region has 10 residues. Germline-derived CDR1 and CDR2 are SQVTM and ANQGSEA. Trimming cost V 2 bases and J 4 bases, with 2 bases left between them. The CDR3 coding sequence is TGCAGCGTTGAACCCTATGGCTACACCTTC. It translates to CSVEPYGYTF.

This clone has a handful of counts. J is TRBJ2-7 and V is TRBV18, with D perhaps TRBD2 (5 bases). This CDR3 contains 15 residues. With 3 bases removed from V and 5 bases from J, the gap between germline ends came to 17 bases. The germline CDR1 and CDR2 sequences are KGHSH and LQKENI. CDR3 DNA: TGTGCCAGCTCACCTCTCGGGAACACTAGGGACGAGCAGTACTTC. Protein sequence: CASSPLGNTRDEQYF. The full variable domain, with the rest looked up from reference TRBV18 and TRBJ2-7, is NAGVMQNPRHLVRRRGQEARLRCSPMKGHSHVYWYRQLPEEGLKFMVYLQKENIIDESGMPKERFSAEFPKEGPSILRIQQVVRGDSAAYFCASSPLGNTRDEQYFGPGTRLTVT.

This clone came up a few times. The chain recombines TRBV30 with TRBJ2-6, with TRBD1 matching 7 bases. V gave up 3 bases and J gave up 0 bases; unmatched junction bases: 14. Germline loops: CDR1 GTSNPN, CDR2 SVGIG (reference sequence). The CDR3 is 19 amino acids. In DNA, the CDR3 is TGTGCCTGGAGGGGAATCACAGGGGACCTTGGCTCTGGGGCCAACGTCCTGACTTTC. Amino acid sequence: CAWRGITGDLGSGANVLTF.

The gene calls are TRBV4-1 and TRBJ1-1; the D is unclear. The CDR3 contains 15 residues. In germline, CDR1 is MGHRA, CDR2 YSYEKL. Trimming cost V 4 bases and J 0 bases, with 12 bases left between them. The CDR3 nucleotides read TGCGCCAGCAGCCGAATAGGTGAGGTGAACACTGAAGCTTTCTTT. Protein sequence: CASSRIGEVNTEAFF.

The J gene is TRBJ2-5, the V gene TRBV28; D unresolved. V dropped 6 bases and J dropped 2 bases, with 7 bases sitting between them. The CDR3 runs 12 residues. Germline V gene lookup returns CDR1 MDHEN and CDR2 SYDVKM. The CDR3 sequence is CASSPGQETQYF. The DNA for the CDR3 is TGTGCCAGCAGCCCCGGACAAGAGACCCAGTACTTC.

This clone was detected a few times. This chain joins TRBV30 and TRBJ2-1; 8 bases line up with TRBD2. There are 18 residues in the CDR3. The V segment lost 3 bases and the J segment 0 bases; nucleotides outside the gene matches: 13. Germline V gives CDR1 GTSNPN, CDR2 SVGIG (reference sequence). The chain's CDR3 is CAWSLGTRSPTSYNEQFF. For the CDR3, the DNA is TGTGCCTGGAGCCTCGGGACTAGATCACCGACCTCCTACAATGAGCAGTTCTTC.

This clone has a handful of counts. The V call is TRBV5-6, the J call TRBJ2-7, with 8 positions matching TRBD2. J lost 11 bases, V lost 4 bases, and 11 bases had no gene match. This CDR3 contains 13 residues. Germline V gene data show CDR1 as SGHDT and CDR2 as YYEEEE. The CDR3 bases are TGTGCCAGCAGCAGCCGACTAGCGATAATGAAGTACTTC. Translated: CASSSRLAIMKYF.

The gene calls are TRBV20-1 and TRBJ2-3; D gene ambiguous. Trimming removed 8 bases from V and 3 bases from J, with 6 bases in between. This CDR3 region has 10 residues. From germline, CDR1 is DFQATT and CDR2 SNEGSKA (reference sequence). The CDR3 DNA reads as TGCAGTTCCCTAACAGATACGCAGTATTTT. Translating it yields CSSLTDTQYF.

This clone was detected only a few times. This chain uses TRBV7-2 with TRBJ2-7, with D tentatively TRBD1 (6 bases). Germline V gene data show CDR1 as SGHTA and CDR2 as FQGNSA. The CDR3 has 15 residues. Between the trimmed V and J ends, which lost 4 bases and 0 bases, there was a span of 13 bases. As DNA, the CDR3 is TGTGCCAGCAGCTCCCGTAAGACAGGCTCCTACGAGCAGTACTTC. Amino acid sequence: CASSSRKTGSYEQYF.

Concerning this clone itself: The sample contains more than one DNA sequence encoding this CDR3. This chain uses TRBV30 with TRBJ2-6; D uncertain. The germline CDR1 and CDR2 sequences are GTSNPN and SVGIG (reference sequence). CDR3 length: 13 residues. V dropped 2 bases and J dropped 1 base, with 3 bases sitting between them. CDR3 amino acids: CAWSPSGANVLTF. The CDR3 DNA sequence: TGTGCCTGGAGTCCTTCTGGGGCCAACGTCCTGACTTTC.

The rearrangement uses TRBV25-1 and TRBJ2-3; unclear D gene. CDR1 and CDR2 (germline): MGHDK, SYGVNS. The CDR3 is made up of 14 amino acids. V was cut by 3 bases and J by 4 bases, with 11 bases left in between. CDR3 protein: CASSDPGRSDTQYF. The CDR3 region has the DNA TGTGCCAGCAGTGACCCTGGCCGATCAGATACGCAGTATTTT.

CDR3 DNA sequence: TGTGCCAGCAGCCAAGATTTGGTCACTGAAGCTTTCTTT. Protein sequence: CASSQDLVTEAFF. The chain uses TRBV14 and TRBJ1-1, with D unresolved. The germline CDR1 and CDR2 sequences are SGHDN and FVKESK. V lost 0 bases and J 4 bases, leaving 6 bases between the germline ends. The CDR3 runs to 13 residues.

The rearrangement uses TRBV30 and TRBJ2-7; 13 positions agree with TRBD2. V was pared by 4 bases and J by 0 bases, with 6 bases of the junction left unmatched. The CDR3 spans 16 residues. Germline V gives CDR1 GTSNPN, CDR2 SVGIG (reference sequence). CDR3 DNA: TGTGCCTGGACCCGGGGACTAGCGGGGCCCTCCTACGAGCAGTACTTC. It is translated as CAWTRGLAGPSYEQYF.